This TCR beta chain is drawn from a study of blood T cell repertoires in COVID-19. Repertoires were generated with immunoSEQ multiplex PCR, while TCRdb's copy carries only in-frame clones and drops some. The table includes roughly 120,000 clones, approximately 90% detected once. This sequence was found in a middle-aged man with COVID-19, enrolled during active disease. Sequencing was performed on peripheral blood.

CDR3 in amino acids: CAIRSGDTEAFF. CDR3 bases: TGTGCCATCAGGTCGGGGGACACTGAAGCTTTCTTT. This sequence joins TRBV10-3 and TRBJ1-1; TRBD1 might be the D (5 bases). The V and J ends lost 6 bases and 3 bases respectively, with 8 bases between them. Germline CDR1 is ENHRY and CDR2 is SYGVKD. The CDR3 has 12 amino acids.